This TCR beta chain was captured in a study of post-analysis software for immune sequencing data. Looking at the study overall: Secondary progressive, relapsing-remitting and progressive-relapsing multiple sclerosis were among the included disease courses.

The TCR beta cDNA libraries carried unique molecular identifiers. Out of about 0.95 to 10 million T cells, hundreds of thousands of cDNA molecules were generated. TCRdb re-derived calls from the PCR reads in MiXCR, one entry per CDR3 protein. The sample contains hundreds of thousands of distinct CDR3 sequences, 25% to 30% of which appear only once. This clonotype was observed a handful of times. Its antigen remains unknown. Study-wide findings and caveats: Patients with multiple sclerosis recorded significantly lower normalized Chao1 diversity than controls, the study found. Clustering by F measure revealed strong co-clustering among samples prepared together in one batch.

Sequences were obtained from blood. The clonotype originates from a girl aged 10 to 17 with multiple sclerosis.

This chain's CDR3 is CSAKWDRLAGGPRTYEQYF. The CDR3 region has the DNA TGCAGTGCTAAATGGGACAGACTAGCGGGAGGGCCCCGGACCTACGAGCAGTACTTC. The chain links TRBV20-1 to TRBJ2-7; TRBD2 matches 14 bases. CDR3 length: 19 amino acids. Germline V gene data show CDR1 as DFQATT and CDR2 as SNEGSKA (reference sequence). With 4 bases clipped from V and 2 bases from J, the junction kept 16 bases outside the gene matches.